This record looks at one T cell receptor (beta chain) sequence and its context. The antigen remains undetermined. These data come from a study of T cell responses to AZD1222 COVID-19 vaccine. Study-level findings and limits: With two AZD1222 doses given, Spike-specific TCR breadth and depth both rose.

V lost 5 bases and J 0 bases, leaving 9 bases between the germline ends. CDR1 is MNHEY and CDR2 is SVGAGI in the germline V gene. This CDR3 has 14 residues. Using immunoSEQ multiplex PCR, the repertoire was profiled, and TCRdb retains in-frame clones only, with some absent. The table lists under 150,000 clones, 91% of them singletons. The material was peripheral blood, obtained on day 0 of AZD1222 vaccination. The J gene is TRBJ2-3, the V gene TRBV6-5; D is ambiguous. The origin of this receptor is an adult in good health. CDR3 bases: TGTGCCAGCAGTCAGACGGCTAGCACAGATACGCAGTATTTT. It encodes CASSQTASTDTQYF.